Sequencing of this T cell receptor beta chain was carried out in a study of circulating and synovial CD4+ cells in juvenile arthritis. The study, taken as a whole, reports: Compared with bulk blood, circulating pathogenic-like lymphocytes shared substantially more CDR3 sequences with synovial T cells. Diversity here was lower than in bulk blood CD4 cells. The pathogenic-like versus bulk T cell difference escaped Vbeta family analysis.

Sequenced by immunoSEQ multiplex PCR; TCRdb stores in-frame clones only, minus some. The sample yields several thousand clones, 81% seen once. Turning to this clone: Its antigen is undetermined.

Trimming cost V 0 bases and J 3 bases; bases outside gene matches: 2. Germline V lookup: CDR1 SGHRS, CDR2 YFSETQ. The CDR3 covers 14 residues. Patients with active juvenile idiopathic arthritis donated these samples. The receptor comes from a human donor with juvenile idiopathic arthritis. What was sequenced was CD4+ T cells from synovial fluid. The rearrangement joins TRBV5-1 to TRBJ1-1; 7 nucleotides agree with TRBD1. CDR3 sequence: CASSLADRYTEAFF. CDR3 nucleotide sequence: TGCGCCAGCAGCTTGGCGGACAGGTACACTGAAGCTTTCTTT.